A single count supports the clone carrying this TCR beta chain. This sample is part of a study of blood T cell repertoires in COVID-19. Study details: PBMCs, B-cell-depleted T cells, or T cells were the source of the cDNA or gDNA that made up the material.

Cohort 3 recovery required two negative PCRs, clearance, or symptom resolution. In germline, CDR1 is SEHNR, CDR2 FQNEAQ (reference sequence). The V segment lost 5 bases and the J segment 8 bases; nucleotides outside the gene matches: 6. This CDR3 has 13 residues. Sequencing used immunoSEQ multiplex PCR; TCRdb keeps in-frame clones, though not all of them. The sample lists around 210,000 clones; around 89% were seen once. Sample: PBMCs or T cells enriched from blood (not recorded which). This clonotype originated in a woman aged 18-29 years who had recovered from COVID-19. The genes are TRBV7-9 and TRBJ1-2, with 9 bases lining up with TRBD1. The DNA of the CDR3 is TGTGCCAGCAGCGCCCGGACAGGGGAGGGCTACACCTTC. Translation gives CASSARTGEGYTF. The whole variable domain, filled in from reference TRBV7-9 and TRBJ1-2, reads DTGVSQNPRHKITKRGQNVTFRCDPISEHNRLYWYRQTLGQGPEFLTYFQNEAQLEKSRLLSDRFSAERPKGSFSTLEIQRTEQGDSAMYLCASSARTGEGYTFGSGTRLTVV.